These T cell receptor beta chains were read from a single sample in a study of blood T cell repertoires in COVID-19. TCRdb keeps only in-frame clones here, not all; method: immunoSEQ multiplex PCR. The table lists 250,000 to 300,000 clones, roughly 87% of them singletons. The sample consisted of peripheral blood. The source of these receptors is a woman aged 45-65 years who had recovered from COVID-19. Both conserved end residues are part of each CDR3. D genes are given only for firm matches. Part of the rows lack a size; the others show once, few, many or a class for expanded clones.

>TRBD1|TRBJ1-5|-|TRBV27
CASSSARTGFSNQPQHF
TGTGCCAGCAGTTCCGCCCGGACAGGGTTCAGCAATCAGCCCCAGCATTTT
>-|TRBJ1-6|-|TRBV2
CASSEAFLQGSPLHF
TGTGCCAGCAGTGAAGCTTTCTTGCAGGGTTCACCCCTCCACTTT
>-|TRBJ1-6|-|TRBV11-3
CASSQTGNSPLHF
TGTGCCAGCAGCCAAACAGGGAATTCACCCCTCCACTTT
>-|TRBJ1-4|-|TRBV2
CASNGRGLGNEKLFF
TGTGCCAGCAACGGAAGGGGCTTGGGTAATGAAAAACTGTTTTTT
>TRBD1|TRBJ2-3|-|TRBV7-9
CASSPRDRQPDTQYF
TGTGCCAGCAGCCCACGGGACAGACAACCGGATACGCAGTATTTT
>-|TRBJ2-2|-|TRBV5-1
CASSPGRAGELFF
TGCGCCAGCAGCCCGGGGAGAGCCGGGGAGCTGTTTTTT
>TRBD1|TRBJ1-5|-|TRBV6-2/TRBV6-3
CASSSQGQGRNQPQHF
TGTGCCAGCAGTTCTCAAGGACAGGGAAGAAATCAGCCCCAGCATTTT
>TRBD2|TRBJ2-6|-|TRBV5-8
CASSFRGAGVSGANVLTF
TGTGCCAGCAGCTTTCGTGGGGCGGGGGTGTCTGGGGCCAACGTCCTGACTTTC
>TRBD1|TRBJ1-2|-|TRBV15
CATSREDRGYGYTF
TGTGCCACCAGCAGAGAGGACAGGGGCTATGGCTACACCTTC
>-|TRBJ1-1|-|TRBV5-4
CASSLSSWNTEAFF
TGTGCCAGCAGCTTGTCCTCCTGGAACACTGAAGCTTTCTTT
>TRBD2|TRBJ2-1|-|TRBV4-3
CASSRSGTSGGRYNEQFF
TGCGCCAGCAGTCGATCCGGGACTAGCGGGGGGAGATACAATGAGCAGTTCTTC
>TRBD2|TRBJ2-1|-|TRBV7-3
CASSLASGTSGGNEQFF
TGTGCCAGCAGCTTGGCCTCCGGGACTAGCGGGGGGAATGAGCAGTTCTTC
>TRBD2|TRBJ2-1|-|TRBV9
CASSVRAGESYNEQFF
TGTGCCAGCAGCGTCCGGGCGGGGGAATCCTACAATGAGCAGTTCTTC
>TRBD1|TRBJ2-7|-|TRBV7-9
CASSTHRGPGYEQYF
TGTGCCAGCAGCACGCACAGGGGGCCAGGCTACGAGCAGTACTTC
>TRBD1|TRBJ2-2|-|TRBV6-5
CASSLGQGSIGELFF
TGTGCCAGCAGCCTGGGACAGGGTAGCATTGGGGAGCTGTTTTTT
>TRBD2|TRBJ2-3|-|TRBV3-1/TRBV3-2
CASTTSPAGGTDTQYF
TGTGCCAGCACCACCTCCCCCGCGGGGGGCACAGATACGCAGTATTTT
>-|TRBJ1-2|-|TRBV5-1
CASSARNTGSGGDGYTF
TGCGCCAGCAGCGCTAGAAACACAGGGTCTGGTGGGGATGGCTACACCTTC
>TRBD2|TRBJ2-1|-|TRBV18
CASSPGLAGAGDEQFF
TGTGCCAGCTCACCGGGACTAGCGGGAGCTGGGGATGAGCAGTTCTTC
>-|TRBJ1-1|-|TRBV19
CASRDTGTLGLDAFF
TGTGCCAGTAGAGATACCGGGACATTGGGCTTGGACGCTTTCTTT
>TRBD1|TRBJ1-1|-|TRBV4-2
CASSPAIGTALFEAFF
TGTGCCAGCAGCCCAGCTATTGGGACAGCCTTGTTCGAAGCTTTCTTT
>TRBD1|TRBJ1-3|-|TRBV28
CASSSFGTDSGNTIYF
TGTGCCAGCAGTTCATTCGGGACAGACTCTGGAAACACCATATATTTT
>TRBD1|TRBJ1-1|-|TRBV28
CASINPGQGPEAFF
TGTGCCAGCATTAACCCGGGACAGGGTCCTGAAGCTTTCTTT
>TRBD2|TRBJ2-7|-|TRBV27
CASSLPGGAGVNEQYF
TGTGCCAGCAGTCTACCCGGGGGAGCGGGAGTTAACGAGCAGTACTTC
>TRBD2|TRBJ2-7|-|TRBV11-3
CASSSGGSSYEQYF
TGTGCCAGCAGTTCCGGGGGGAGCTCCTACGAGCAGTACTTC
>-|TRBJ2-1|-|TRBV21-1
CASSKGTRGRNNEQFF
TGTGCCAGCAGCAAAGGGACCAGGGGAAGGAACAATGAGCAGTTCTTC
>TRBD1|TRBJ1-5|-|TRBV6-2/TRBV6-3
CASSLWVNRGGQPQHF
TGTGCCAGCAGTTTGTGGGTCAACAGGGGTGGTCAGCCCCAGCATTTT
>TRBD1|TRBJ2-5|-|TRBV14
CASSQDSGTVYETQYF
TGTGCCAGCAGCCAAGACTCTGGGACAGTTTATGAGACCCAGTACTTC
>TRBD2|TRBJ2-1|-|TRBV19
CASRGSGRAREQFF
TGTGCCAGTCGTGGGAGCGGGAGGGCCAGGGAGCAGTTCTTC
>-|TRBJ2-7|once|TRBV19
CASSITFEGVNYEQYF
TGTGCCAGTAGTATAACGTTTGAGGGAGTGAACTACGAGCAGTACTTC
>TRBD1|TRBJ1-6|-|TRBV4-3
CASSQSGGARSPLHF
TGCGCCAGCAGCCAATCAGGGGGCGCACGTTCACCCCTCCACTTT
>TRBD1|TRBJ1-5|-|TRBV5-8
CASSLGDRDQPQHF
TGTGCCAGCAGCTTGGGGGACAGAGATCAGCCCCAGCATTTT
>TRBD1|TRBJ2-1|-|TRBV10-3
CAISATTGGAGHEQFF
TGTGCCATCAGTGCTACAACAGGGGGCGCGGGACATGAGCAGTTCTTC
>-|TRBJ1-2|few|TRBV7-9
CASSLSAGEDGYTF
TGTGCCAGCAGCTTAAGCGCCGGGGAGGATGGCTACACCTTC
>TRBD2|TRBJ2-5|-|TRBV7-9
CASSLDLAGTQYF
TGTGCCAGCAGCTTAGACCTAGCGGGGACCCAGTACTTC
>-|TRBJ1-5|-|TRBV6-4
CASSPWGTGQPQHF
TGTGCCAGCAGCCCGTGGGGCACCGGTCAGCCCCAGCATTTT
>TRBD2|TRBJ2-2|once|TRBV15
CATSRGGTLGELFF
TGTGCCACCAGCAGGGGAGGGACCCTCGGGGAGCTGTTTTTT
>TRBD1|TRBJ2-6|-|TRBV5-1
CASSYRGGTGDVGANVLTF
TGCGCCAGCAGCTACCGAGGGGGGACAGGGGACGTTGGGGCCAACGTCCTGACTTTC
>-|TRBJ1-5|-|TRBV3-1/TRBV3-2
CASSQQDCRSPPQHF
TGTGCCAGCAGCCAGCAGGACTGCCGCAGTCCGCCCCAGCATTTT
>TRBD2|TRBJ2-1|-|TRBV7-9
CASSLWGLAGGFRNEQFF
TGTGCCAGCAGCTTATGGGGCCTAGCGGGAGGGTTCCGCAATGAGCAGTTCTTC
>TRBD1|TRBJ2-7|-|TRBV5-8
CASSLGQGGYHEQYF
TGTGCCAGCAGCTTGGGACAGGGGGGATACCACGAGCAGTACTTC
>-|TRBJ2-7|-|TRBV28
CASSLSRQGNYEQYF
TGTGCCAGCAGTTTAAGTCGGCAGGGGAACTACGAGCAGTACTTC
>TRBD2|TRBJ2-5|once|TRBV18
CASSPTSGQETQYF
TGTGCCAGCTCCCCCACTAGCGGCCAAGAGACCCAGTACTTC
>TRBD1|TRBJ1-4|-|TRBV9
CASSPWTGGNEKLFF
TGTGCCAGCAGCCCCTGGACAGGAGGGAATGAAAAACTGTTTTTT
>-|TRBJ2-3|-|TRBV6-6
CATLPTGGTTDTQYF
TGTGCCACCCTACCAACCGGGGGAACCACAGATACGCAGTATTTT
>-|TRBJ2-7|-|TRBV10-3
CAISDGQQPYEQYF
TGTGCCATCAGTGATGGACAGCAGCCCTACGAGCAGTACTTC
>TRBD1|TRBJ2-7|-|TRBV15
CATSRATGTGGGEQYF
TGTGCCACCAGCAGAGCCACCGGGACAGGGGGCGGCGAGCAGTACTTC
>-|TRBJ1-2|-|TRBV14
CASSQGRFYGYTF
TGTGCCAGCAGCCAAGGGAGGTTCTATGGCTACACCTTC
>TRBD2|TRBJ2-5|-|TRBV4-1
CASSQEKAAGGYQETQYF
TGCGCCAGCAGCCAAGAAAAGGCAGCGGGGGGGTACCAAGAGACCCAGTACTTC
>TRBD1|TRBJ1-1|-|TRBV5-1
CASSPLTGANTEAFF
TGCGCCAGCAGCCCCCTAACAGGGGCGAACACTGAAGCTTTCTTT
>TRBD1|TRBJ1-5|-|TRBV27
CASSLGGTGKKHF
TGTGCCAGCAGTTTGGGAGGGACAGGGAAGAAGCATTTT
>TRBD1|TRBJ1-2|-|TRBV5-6
CASSLTFGQGDYGYTF
TGTGCCAGCAGCTTGACTTTCGGACAGGGCGACTATGGCTACACCTTC
>TRBD1|TRBJ1-6|-|TRBV6-5
CASSYPGTGDSPLHF
TGTGCCAGCAGTTACCCCGGGACAGGAGATTCACCCCTCCACTTT
>-|TRBJ1-1|few|TRBV5-1
CASSLGLLGNTEAFF
TGCGCCAGCAGCCTGGGACTCTTAGGGAACACTGAAGCTTTCTTT
>TRBD1|TRBJ1-5|-|TRBV6-5
CASSRQGGSNQPQHF
TGTGCCAGCAGTCGACAGGGAGGAAGCAATCAGCCCCAGCATTTT
>TRBD1|TRBJ2-7|-|TRBV18
CASSQNNANMDRRWSYEQYF
TGTGCCAGCTCACAGAATAATGCAAATATGGACAGGCGATGGTCCTACGAGCAGTACTTC
>-|TRBJ1-1|-|TRBV11-2
CASSLGLRQRDTEAFF
TGTGCCAGCAGCTTAGGATTGAGGCAGAGAGACACTGAAGCTTTCTTT
>TRBD1|TRBJ1-5|-|TRBV5-1
CASSAGQNQPQHF
TGCGCCAGCAGCGCGGGACAGAATCAGCCCCAGCATTTT
>-|TRBJ1-5|-|TRBV10-3
CAIRPGVGQPQHF
TGTGCCATCAGGCCAGGGGTTGGTCAGCCCCAGCATTTT
>-|TRBJ2-7|-|TRBV7-9
CASSLSAGAPYEQYF
TGTGCCAGCAGCTTATCGGCGGGGGCCCCCTACGAGCAGTACTTC